Listed below are T cell receptor beta chains from one sample, sequenced in a study of naive and memory T cell subsets. One entry per CDR3 protein, called by TCRdb with MiXCR from the UMI-ligation and nested PCR reads. The data contain over 75,000 distinct CDR3 sequences, about an eighth of them singletons. The sequencing input was central memory CD4+ T cells from blood. Every receptor here comes from a human donor in good health. Each CDR3 is given with its conserved first and last residue. Fields, in order: clone size, V gene, J gene, D gene, CDR3 DNA, CDR3 protein. D genes are given only for firm matches. Size values are once, few and many counts, or a class for expanded clones, and some rows have none.

>-|TRBV19|TRBJ2-6|-
TGTGCCAGTAGTACCGCCAGGGGATCTGGGGCCAACGTCCTGACTTTC
CASSTARGSGANVLTF
>many|TRBV30|TRBJ1-3|-
TGTGCCCGAAGTCCCGGTGGAAACACCATATATTTT
CARSPGGNTIYF
>few|TRBV12-3/TRBV12-4|TRBJ2-5|TRBD1
TGTGCCAGCAGCACGGACAGGGACAACCAAGAGACCCAGTACTTC
CASSTDRDNQETQYF
>few|TRBV20-1|TRBJ2-2|TRBD2
TGCAGTGCCGTAGTAGCGGGAGGGCCCACCGGGGAGCTGTTTTTT
CSAVVAGGPTGELFF
>many|TRBV27|TRBJ2-3|TRBD2
TGTGCCAGCAGTTTATCGCCCCCTAGCGGAAGCACAGATACGCAGTATTTT
CASSLSPPSGSTDTQYF
>many|TRBV20-1|TRBJ2-7|TRBD2
TGCAGTGCTAGAGATTCGACGGGAGGGCCGACCGAGCAGTACTTC
CSARDSTGGPTEQYF
>few|TRBV5-4|TRBJ2-3|TRBD2
TGTGCCAGCAGCTTGGGTAGCGGGCTTAGCACAGATACGCAGTATTTT
CASSLGSGLSTDTQYF
>-|TRBV5-8|TRBJ2-3|TRBD2
TGTGCCAGCAGCCCCCTCAGCGGGAGAGGCCCAGATACGCAGTATTTT
CASSPLSGRGPDTQYF
>-|TRBV29-1|TRBJ1-5|-
TGCAGCGTTGAAAGCGGGGTTGGGCAGCCCCAGCATTTT
CSVESGVGQPQHF
>many|TRBV7-2|TRBJ1-2|-
TGTGCCAGCAGCTTTTCCGGAACAAACTATGGCTACACCTTC
CASSFSGTNYGYTF
>many|TRBV30|TRBJ2-2|TRBD1
TGTGCCCTCCCGGGACAGGGACGCACCGGGGAGCTGTTTTTT
CALPGQGRTGELFF
>-|TRBV5-6|TRBJ1-5|-
TGTGCCAGCAGCTTGGAGAGGGGGAATCAGCCCCAGCATTTT
CASSLERGNQPQHF
>many|TRBV10-2|TRBJ2-1|TRBD2
TGCGCCAGCAAACTAGCGGGAGGGTCTTACAATGAGCAGTTCTTC
CASKLAGGSYNEQFF
>many|TRBV5-4|TRBJ2-7|TRBD2
TGTGCCAGCAGGTTAGCGGGAGGTTCCTACGAGCAGTACTTC
CASRLAGGSYEQYF
>few|TRBV2|TRBJ2-4|TRBD1
TGTGCCAGCAAAGTTAGGACAGGGAGTGGGAACATTCAGTACTTC
CASKVRTGSGNIQYF
>few|TRBV20-1|TRBJ2-7|-
TGCAGTGCAAAGTTGTGTCTGAGGTTGATACCCTACGAGCAGTACTTC
CSAKLCLRLIPYEQYF
>few|TRBV11-2|TRBJ2-3|TRBD2
TGTGCCAGCGGGGGACTAGCGGGAGGCCCAGATACGCAGTATTTT
CASGGLAGGPDTQYF
>few|TRBV10-2|TRBJ2-7|TRBD2
TGCGCCAGCTACCTAGCGGGTGCCTACGAGCAGTACTTC
CASYLAGAYEQYF
>-|TRBV18|TRBJ1-3|-
TGTGCCAGCTCTGGGACGAAATGGAGCTCTGGAAACACCATATATTTT
CASSGTKWSSGNTIYF
>many|TRBV24-1|TRBJ2-3|-
TGTGCCACCAGCGGAGGGGAAGGCATCACAGATACGCAGTATTTT
CATSGGEGITDTQYF
>few|TRBV5-1|TRBJ2-3|TRBD2
TGCGCCAGCAGCCAGACTAGCGCAGATACGCAGTATTTT
CASSQTSADTQYF
>-|TRBV5-5|TRBJ2-7|-
TGTGCCAGCAGCTTGGGAAGTTGGCAGGTCCCTAGGGACGAGCAGTACTTC
CASSLGSWQVPRDEQYF
>-|TRBV7-8|TRBJ2-2|-
TGTGCCAGCAGCCCCATTTCCGCCGGGGAGCTGTTTTTT
CASSPISAGELFF
>few|TRBV20-1|TRBJ1-5|-
TGCAGTGCTACAGTACCGGGGGGGGGTAGACGCAATCAGCCCCAGCATTTT
CSATVPGGGRRNQPQHF
>many|TRBV14|TRBJ2-7|TRBD1
TGTGCCAGCAGAAGGACAGGGCTAAATGAGCAGTACTTC
CASRRTGLNEQYF
>many|TRBV6-2/TRBV6-3|TRBJ2-5|-
TGTGCCACCGGGCCCCAGGGTAACAGGGAGACCCAGTACTTC
CATGPQGNRETQYF
>many|TRBV4-1|TRBJ2-7|-
TGCGCCAGCAGCCAAGGATTTCAGAAGCTGTACTCCTACGAGCAGTACTTC
CASSQGFQKLYSYEQYF
>-|TRBV7-2|TRBJ2-7|TRBD2
TGTGCCAGCAGCTCCCCGACTAGCGGATACTACGAGCAGTACTTC
CASSSPTSGYYEQYF
>-|TRBV7-2|TRBJ1-2|-
TGTGCCAGCAGCCCCCCCGGTGACTATGGCTACACCTTC
CASSPPGDYGYTF
>-|TRBV6-8|TRBJ1-5|-
TGTGCCAGCAGTTACGGCAGGGAACATCATCAGCCCCAGCATTTT
CASSYGREHHQPQHF
>few|TRBV20-1|TRBJ2-4|-
TGCAGTGCTAGAGATTCCCAGGGTAAAAGAGGCATTCAGTACTTC
CSARDSQGKRGIQYF
>-|TRBV30|TRBJ1-2|-
TGTGCCTCCTCGACAGCGAACTATGGCTACACCTTC
CASSTANYGYTF
>-|TRBV11-2|TRBJ1-2|-
TGTGCCAGCAGCCCCGAGGTTTGGCAGGGCGGCGGCTACACCTTC
CASSPEVWQGGGYTF
>-|TRBV20-1|TRBJ1-4|-
TGCAGTGTTGGAAAGGGAGATGAAAAACTGTTTTTT
CSVGKGDEKLFF
>many|TRBV2|TRBJ2-3|-
TGTGCCAGCACGACAGCGGGCGTTAGCACAGATACGCAGTATTTT
CASTTAGVSTDTQYF
>few|TRBV7-2|TRBJ1-2|-
TGTGCCAGCAGCCCTGGGAACGACTATGGCTACACCTTC
CASSPGNDYGYTF
>-|TRBV29-1|TRBJ2-7|TRBD2
TGCAGCGTCGATAGCGGGAGTCGATACGAGCAGTACTTC
CSVDSGSRYEQYF
>-|TRBV15|TRBJ2-1|-
TGTGCCACCGGTCCCCGTGGGGGACACAATGAGCAGTTCTTC
CATGPRGGHNEQFF
>many|TRBV20-1|TRBJ1-2|TRBD1
TGCAGTGCAAAGGCCCCCAGGGGGCGGGATGGCTACACCTTC
CSAKAPRGRDGYTF
>-|TRBV12-3/TRBV12-4|TRBJ2-7|-
TGTGCCAGCAGTTCCACGACGCAGGGTGCGAGGCACGAGCAGTACTTC
CASSSTTQGARHEQYF
>many|TRBV15|TRBJ2-5|TRBD2
TGTGCCACCAGCAGAGGGCAGGACGGACTAGCGGATCGGGATTCACAAGAGACCCAGTACTTC
CATSRGQDGLADRDSQETQYF
>many|TRBV2|TRBJ2-5|-
TGTGCCAGCAGTGAAGAAGAGACCCAGTACTTC
CASSEEETQYF
>many|TRBV20-1|TRBJ2-1|-
TGCAGTGCTAGAGGAACGGCCCACAACAATGAGCAGTTCTTC
CSARGTAHNNEQFF
>medium-sized|TRBV11-2|TRBJ2-2|TRBD2
TGTGCCAGCAGCTTGTCCGGCGGGAGAGGGAACACCGGGGAGCTGTTTTTT
CASSLSGGRGNTGELFF
>many|TRBV11-2|TRBJ2-7|-
TGTGCCAGCAGCTCGACTCGCTCCTACGAGCAGTACTTC
CASSSTRSYEQYF
>many|TRBV24-1|TRBJ2-3|TRBD2
TGTGCCACCAGTTCTTTTGCGGGAGGAAGCACAGATACGCAGTATTTT
CATSSFAGGSTDTQYF
>few|TRBV5-1|TRBJ2-7|TRBD2
TGCGCCAGCAGCCGATCAGGACTAGCGGGAGGGCCGTTAAGGCAGTACTTC
CASSRSGLAGGPLRQYF
>many|TRBV5-4|TRBJ2-6|TRBD1
TGTGCCAGCACCCGCGCTTCAGGGGGAGTGGTTGGGGCCAACGTCCTGACTTTC
CASTRASGGVVGANVLTF
>few|TRBV7-2|TRBJ1-2|-
TGTGCCAGCAGCTTCGACCGGGGGATCGACTATGGCTACACCTTC
CASSFDRGIDYGYTF
>-|TRBV7-3|TRBJ2-5|-
TGTGCCAGCAGCTTATCGGGACCTGGAGTACAAGAGACCCAGTACTTC
CASSLSGPGVQETQYF
>few|TRBV27|TRBJ1-1|TRBD1
TGTGCCAGCAGTTTTGTATGGGGACAGGGAACTGAAGCTTTCTTT
CASSFVWGQGTEAFF
>-|TRBV5-1|TRBJ2-1|-
TGCGCCAGCAGCTTGGGTATCGGGTTAAGCTCCTACAATGAGCAGTTCTTC
CASSLGIGLSSYNEQFF
>many|TRBV4-2|TRBJ2-7|-
TGTGCCAGCAGCCAGGGGGCAACGGGAGGTTACGAGCAGTACTTC
CASSQGATGGYEQYF
>-|TRBV20-1|TRBJ1-6|TRBD1
TGCAGTGCTAGAGCTGGACAGGGGCGGGATAATTCACCCCTCCACTTT
CSARAGQGRDNSPLHF
>-|TRBV4-2|TRBJ2-7|TRBD2
TGTGCCAGCAGCCAAACTAGCGGAAGCTCCTACGAGCAGTACTTC
CASSQTSGSSYEQYF
>-|TRBV6-2/TRBV6-3|TRBJ2-1|TRBD2
TGTGCCAGCTACCGGCCTAGCGGGAGTACTGAGCAGTTCTTC
CASYRPSGSTEQFF
>few|TRBV20-1|TRBJ1-4|-
TGCAGTGCAAGAGAAACAGGGTATGAAAAACTGTTTTTT
CSARETGYEKLFF
>many|TRBV12-3/TRBV12-4|TRBJ1-1|-
TGTGCCAGCAGTGCGTCAAGGCGGGACACTGAAGCTTTCTTT
CASSASRRDTEAFF
>few|TRBV3-1|TRBJ1-5|-
TGTGCCAGCAGCCAAATGACAACTGATCAGCCCCAGCATTTT
CASSQMTTDQPQHF
>-|TRBV25-1|TRBJ2-2|-
TGTGCCAGCAGTGATCGGAGGGGGACGCCCGGGGAGCTGTTTTTT
CASSDRRGTPGELFF